These T cell receptor beta chains were read from a single sample in a study of T-cell reconstitution after alpha-beta-depleted transplantation in children. Using its own MiXCR run on the PCR reads, TCRdb lists one record per CDR3 protein. The profile shows 5,500 to 7,000 distinct CDR3 sequences, approximately 12% of them singletons. The sequences come from PBMCs, mostly from graft donor cells, collected 180 days after TCRalphabeta/CD19-depleted stem cell transplant. The receptors stem from a child younger than two who had a stem cell transplant for acute myeloid leukemia, so the T cells may come from the graft donor. The CDR3 runs from the conserved cysteine through the conserved F or W. A D gene is named only where the DNA matches it firmly. Clone size is shown for a subset of rows, as once, few, many or a class of expanded clone.

J gene | CDR3 length | clone size | D gene | V gene | CDR3 DNA | CDR3 protein
TRBJ1-5 | 12 | many | TRBD1 | TRBV19 | TGTGCCAGTAGGACAGGGGATCAGCCCCAGCATTTT | CASRTGDQPQHF
TRBJ1-2 | 17 | many | NA | TRBV2 | TGTGCCAGCAGTGAAAGGCGTATAGGTGGGGCTAACTATGGCTACACCTTC | CASSERRIGGANYGYTF
TRBJ2-7 | 13 | many | TRBD1 | TRBV6-2/TRBV6-3 | TGTGCCAGCAGTTACCGGGGACAGGGAACTATGGACTTC | CASSYRGQGTMDF
TRBJ2-3 | 15 | many | TRBD2 | TRBV20-1 | TGCAGTGCTAGAGCTCTAGCGGGAGCGTCAGATACGCAGTATTTT | CSARALAGASDTQYF
TRBJ2-2 | 13 | many | NA | TRBV28 | TGTGCCAGCAGCCAGACTAGCACCGGGGAGCTGTTTTTT | CASSQTSTGELFF
TRBJ2-7 | 14 | many | NA | TRBV7-8 | TGTGCCAGCAGCTTAGGGAGTGTTGTCTACGAGCAGTACTTC | CASSLGSVVYEQYF
TRBJ1-6 | 16 | many | NA | TRBV28 | TGTGCCAGCAGTTTAGGGGGGCAGAGGAATAATTCACCCCTCCACTTT | CASSLGGQRNNSPLHF
TRBJ2-2 | 16 | many | NA | TRBV9 | TGTGCCAGCAGCGCTACAGGGACGTTGAACACCGGGGAGCTGTTTTTT | CASSATGTLNTGELFF
TRBJ1-1 | 14 | medium-sized | NA | TRBV5-1 | TGCGCCAGCAGCTTGACAGGAATGAACACTGAAGCTTTCTTT | CASSLTGMNTEAFF
TRBJ2-1 | 14 | medium-sized | TRBD2 | TRBV10-3 | TGTGCCATTAGCGGGAGTCGCTCCTACAATGAGCAGTTCTTC | CAISGSRSYNEQFF
TRBJ2-7 | 14 | medium-sized | TRBD1 | TRBV7-6 | TGTGCCAGCAGCACCACCCGACAGGGCCGCGAGCAGTACTTC | CASSTTRQGREQYF
TRBJ2-1 | 17 | many | TRBD2 | TRBV5-1 | TGCGCCAGCAGCTTGGAAGGAGTAGCGGGAGGCTACAATGAGCAGTTCTTC | CASSLEGVAGGYNEQFF
TRBJ2-5 | 13 | many | NA | TRBV7-9 | TGTGCCAGCAGCTTAGTCGATTTAGAGACCCAGTACTTC | CASSLVDLETQYF
TRBJ2-7 | 8 | many | NA | TRBV3-1 | TGTGCCACGTACGAGCAGTACTTC | CATYEQYF
TRBJ1-3 | 18 | medium-sized | NA | TRBV15 | TGTGCCACCAGCAGAGAATCGTTAGGTACAGGCTCTGGAAACACCATATATTTT | CATSRESLGTGSGNTIYF
TRBJ2-7 | 14 | many | NA | TRBV10-3 | TGTGCCATCAGTGAACAGAAAATCATCTACGAGCAGTACTTC | CAISEQKIIYEQYF
TRBJ2-7 | 12 | many | NA | TRBV12-3/TRBV12-4 | TGTGCCAGCAGTGGGTCCTCCTACGAGCAGTACTTC | CASSGSSYEQYF
TRBJ2-1 | 16 | many | NA | TRBV28 | TGTGCCAGCACACCGTTGGGGGGAGGATCCTACAATGAGCAGTTCTTC | CASTPLGGGSYNEQFF
TRBJ2-2 | 17 | large | TRBD2 | TRBV6-2/TRBV6-3 | TGTGCCAGCTCTCTGCTAGCGGGAGGAACGAACACCGGGGAGCTGTTTTTT | CASSLLAGGTNTGELFF
TRBJ2-2 | 14 | medium-sized | NA | TRBV28 | TGTGCCAGCAGTAGGGACCTCTGGGGCGGGGAGCTGTTTTTT | CASSRDLWGGELFF
TRBJ2-2 | 15 | many | TRBD1 | TRBV9 | TGTGCCAGCAGCGCACAGGGGGCGGACACCGGGGAGCTGTTTTTT | CASSAQGADTGELFF
TRBJ1-6 | 17 | many | NA | TRBV6-1 | TGTGCCATCAGAGAAGCACAGGGACGGGTCAATAATTCACCCCTCCACTTT | CAIREAQGRVNNSPLHF
TRBJ1-3 | 16 | many | NA | TRBV28 | TGTGCCAGCAGGATAAGCAGAGGTCTTTCTGGAAACACCATATATTTT | CASRISRGLSGNTIYF
TRBJ1-6 | 14 | many | NA | TRBV28 | TGTGCCAGCAGAGGGGATAGATCTAATTCACCCCTCCACTTT | CASRGDRSNSPLHF
TRBJ2-7 | 13 | NA | NA | TRBV10-2 | TGCGCCAGCAATGCGGGCGGAAGGTTCGAGCAGTACTTC | CASNAGGRFEQYF
TRBJ2-5 | 8 | many | NA | TRBV20-1 | TGCAGTGCTGGAGGCCAGTACTTC | CSAGGQYF
TRBJ2-7 | 17 | many | TRBD2 | TRBV7-9 | TGTGCCAGCAGCCGAAATCGGGGTAGCGGGAGGGTCGACGAGCAGTACTTC | CASSRNRGSGRVDEQYF
TRBJ2-1 | 16 | NA | TRBD2 | TRBV18 | TGTGCCAGCTCACACAAACTAGCGGGAGCCTACAATGAGCAGTTCTTC | CASSHKLAGAYNEQFF
TRBJ1-3 | 13 | medium-sized | NA | TRBV28 | TGTGCCAGCACCAAACCAGGGGCACACACCATATATTTT | CASTKPGAHTIYF
TRBJ2-2 | 18 | many | TRBD2 | TRBV4-3 | TGCGCCAGCAGTATTGGACTAGCGGGAGGGCAGGGCACCGGGGAGCTGTTTTTT | CASSIGLAGGQGTGELFF
TRBJ2-5 | 17 | many | NA | TRBV4-3 | TGCGCCAGCAGCCTAAATGCGTATAAGGGCAGGCGCGAGACCCAGTACTTC | CASSLNAYKGRRETQYF
TRBJ2-7 | 15 | many | TRBD1 | TRBV27 | TGTGCCAGCAGTCCGCTCGGACAGGCCTCCTACGAGCAGTACTTC | CASSPLGQASYEQYF
TRBJ2-3 | 16 | NA | TRBD2 | TRBV29-1 | TGCAGCGTAAGACGCCTGGGAGGGTTTCCCACAGATACGCAGTATTTT | CSVRRLGGFPTDTQYF
TRBJ2-1 | 17 | NA | TRBD2 | TRBV5-4 | TGTGCCAGCAGCCGGTCGGGACTAGCGGCGTCCTACAATGAGCAGTTCTTC | CASSRSGLAASYNEQFF
TRBJ1-1 | 15 | many | NA | TRBV28 | TGTGCCAGCAGCTTAGGGGCGATGGGCAGCACTGAAGCTTTCTTT | CASSLGAMGSTEAFF
TRBJ1-1 | 15 | medium-sized | NA | TRBV7-8 | TGTGCCAGCAGCTTAGAATGGTGGCTTCAGGGTGGAGCTTTCTTT | CASSLEWWLQGGAFF
TRBJ1-1 | 13 | many | TRBD1 | TRBV6-2/TRBV6-3 | TGTGCCAGCAGCTCCCGCCAGGGGGCGGAAGCTTTCTTT | CASSSRQGAEAFF
TRBJ2-5 | 12 | many | NA | TRBV30 | TGTGCCTGGACGGTGTTTAGGGAGACCCAGTACTTC | CAWTVFRETQYF
TRBJ2-7 | 16 | many | NA | TRBV20-1 | TGCAGTGCTAGAGATAGTAGTGGGGAAACGACCTACGAGCAGTACTTC | CSARDSSGETTYEQYF
TRBJ2-1 | 15 | large | TRBD2 | TRBV3-1 | TGTGCCAGCAGCCAGGGCGGCGGGAGGAACAATGAGCAGTTCTTC | CASSQGGGRNNEQFF
TRBJ1-1 | 14 | large | NA | TRBV20-1 | TGCAGGTCATGGAAGTCGGACATAAACACTGAAGCTTTCTTT | CRSWKSDINTEAFF
TRBJ1-1 | 15 | many | NA | TRBV7-8 | TGTGCCAGCAGCCTGACAGAGCAAACTCACACTGAAGCTTTCTTT | CASSLTEQTHTEAFF
TRBJ2-2 | 14 | many | NA | TRBV12-3/TRBV12-4 | TGTGCCAGCAGAACAGGACTGAACACCGGGGAGCTGTTTTTT | CASRTGLNTGELFF
TRBJ1-5 | 14 | many | TRBD1 | TRBV28 | TGTGCCAGCAGTCGGGACAGGTTAAATCAGCCCCAGCATTTT | CASSRDRLNQPQHF
TRBJ2-2 | 14 | many | NA | TRBV5-1 | TGCGCCAGCAGCCCCAGTGGGAACACCGGGGAGCTGTTTTTT | CASSPSGNTGELFF
TRBJ2-1 | 16 | many | NA | TRBV20-1 | TGCAGTGCTAGAGATTGGCGATCGCGGGACTTAAATGAGCAGTTCTTC | CSARDWRSRDLNEQFF
TRBJ2-3 | 17 | medium-sized | TRBD2 | TRBV24-1 | TGTGCCACTCAGACTAGCGGGAGGACTGGGCGCACAGATACGCAGTATTTT | CATQTSGRTGRTDTQYF
TRBJ2-4 | 15 | many | NA | TRBV15 | TGTGCCACCAGCAGAAAAAAAGGAGCCAAAAACATTCAGTACTTC | CATSRKKGAKNIQYF
TRBJ2-7 | 14 | many | TRBD2 | TRBV30 | TGTGCCTGGAGGGGACTAGCGGGGTCCTACGAGCAGTACTTC | CAWRGLAGSYEQYF
TRBJ2-7 | 13 | many | NA | TRBV5-1 | TGCGCCAGCAGCTCATACCGGGACACCGAGCAGTACTTC | CASSSYRDTEQYF
TRBJ2-3 | 15 | many | NA | TRBV7-2 | TGTGCCAGCAGCTTAAGGGGGGTGGGGCCCGATACGCAGTATTTT | CASSLRGVGPDTQYF
TRBJ2-2 | 15 | many | TRBD2 | TRBV27 | TGTGCCAGCAGAGGACTAGCGGGAAGCCCCGGGGAGCTGTTTTTT | CASRGLAGSPGELFF
TRBJ2-7 | 12 | many | NA | TRBV13 | TGTGCCAGCGGCCACCCCTGGGGGGAGCAGTACTTC | CASGHPWGEQYF
TRBJ2-2 | 17 | many | NA | TRBV27 | TGTGCCAGCAGTCCGTACTCGGGACCTGGGGACACCGGGGAGCTGTTTTTT | CASSPYSGPGDTGELFF